Listed here are 20 T cell receptor beta chains from one sample, sequenced in a study of shared clonotypes between healthy human individuals. Libraries were prepared by immunoSEQ multiplex PCR; TCRdb keeps only in-frame clonotypes and omits some of them. The table has about 590,000 clones, about 95% seen once. Cells designated naive CD8 were CD45RO-negative and were positively selected for CCR7, with terminally differentiated effector memory CD45RA+ cells excluded. The specimen sequenced was naive CD8+ T cells sorted from blood. All receptors come from a woman in her 30s in good health.

This clone was observed a single time. V is TRBV11-3 and J is TRBJ1-5, with D hard to call. From germline, CDR1 is SGHNT and CDR2 YENEEA. The CDR3 runs to 13 residues. Between the trimmed V and J ends, which lost 3 bases and 7 bases, there was a span of 10 bases. The CDR3 protein is CASSFPVDQPQHF. The CDR3 bases are TGTGCCAGCAGCTTCCCCGTTGACCAGCCCCAGCATTTT.

The chain has TRBV7-8 and TRBJ2-1; 7 bases line up with TRBD2. The CDR3 sequence is 14 residues long. Germline-derived CDR1 and CDR2 are SGHVS and FQNEAQ. V was clipped by 3 bases and J by 5 bases; unmatched bases: 4. This chain's CDR3 is CASSFGGRDNEQFF. The CDR3 nucleotides read TGTGCCAGCAGCTTCGGAGGGAGGGACAATGAGCAGTTCTTC.

J is TRBJ2-7 and V is TRBV27; D is perhaps TRBD2 (6 bases). Germline V gene lookup returns CDR1 MNHEY and CDR2 SMNVEV (reference sequence). CDR3 length equals 14 residues. Trimming shortened V by 4 bases and J by 7 bases, and 17 bases separated the two germline ends. This CDR3 is CASSSLGSRGEQYF. CDR3 DNA sequence: TGTGCCAGCAGTTCGCTCGGAAGCCGGGGGGAGCAGTACTTC.

This clone appeared a single time. The rearrangement uses TRBV13 and TRBJ2-7; 8 bases agree with TRBD2. CDR3 length equals 17 residues. CDR1 is PRHDT, CDR2 FYEKMQ, per germline (reference sequence). V shed 5 bases, J shed 3 bases, and the junction held 15 bases outside the gene matches. CDR3 sequence: CASSPPLQTGGNYEQYF. As DNA, the CDR3 is TGTGCCAGCAGCCCCCCCCTCCAGACGGGAGGGAACTACGAGCAGTACTTC.

The gene calls are TRBV5-8 and TRBJ1-5, with D possibly matching TRBD1 (5 bases). From germline, CDR1 is SGHTS and CDR2 YDEGEE. The CDR3 has 15 amino acids. V was pared by 4 bases and J by 7 bases, with 18 bases between. DNA for the CDR3: TGTGCCAGCAGCCAATTTTTTTGGGGACCACAGCCCCAGCATTTT. Translation: CASSQFFWGPQPQHF.

The rearrangement joins TRBV7-9 to TRBJ1-1, with D possibly matching TRBD1 (5 bases). The CDR3 has 15 amino acids. Per germline, CDR1 SEHNR and CDR2 FQNEAQ (reference sequence). Trimming removed 1 base from V and 2 bases from J, with 11 bases in between. The CDR3 loop reads CASSLVGDRNTEAFF. CDR3 nucleotide sequence: TGTGCCAGCAGCTTAGTCGGTGACAGAAACACTGAAGCTTTCTTT.

The rearrangement uses TRBV19 and TRBJ1-2; no reliable D call. The CDR3 totals 11 residues. Germline CDR1 is LNHDA and CDR2 is SQIVND (reference sequence). The V end was cut by 7 bases, the J end by 6 bases, with 9 bases between. CDR3 nucleotide sequence: TGTGCCAGTACCACGGTCGATGGCTACACCTTC. This encodes CASTTVDGYTF.

The V gene is TRBV14, the J gene TRBJ2-1; TRBD2 matches 9 bases. After removal of 5 bases from V and 5 bases from J, the junction contained 10 bases not matched to a gene. The CDR3 runs 16 residues. Germline V gene data show CDR1 as SGHDN and CDR2 as FVKESK. CDR3 DNA: TGTGCCAGCAGCTTAAGACTAGCGGCACATAACAATGAGCAGTTCTTC. It is translated as CASSLRLAAHNNEQFF. The entire variable domain, with the rest obtained from reference TRBV14 and TRBJ2-1, is as follows: EAGVTQFPSHSVIEKGQTVTLRCDPISGHDNLYWYRRVMGKEIKFLLHFVKESKQDESGMPNNRFLAERTGGTYSTLKVQPAELEDSGVYFCASSLRLAAHNNEQFFGPGTRLTVL.

Only a few counts were recorded for this clone. J is TRBJ2-1 and V is TRBV28, with TRBD1 matching 7 bases. V lost 8 bases, J lost 0 bases, and 7 bases stayed unmatched. The CDR3 totals 15 residues. Germline loops: CDR1 MDHEN, CDR2 SYDVKM. In DNA form, the CDR3 reads TGTGCCAGCCGAATGACAGGGAGCTCCTACAATGAGCAGTTCTTC. This sequence encodes CASRMTGSSYNEQFF.

This chain links TRBV6-5 with TRBJ2-7, with a weak D call TRBD2 (6 bases). The CDR3 contains 14 residues. Between the trimmed V and J ends, which lost 6 bases and 2 bases, there was a span of 14 bases. Per the germline V gene, CDR1 is MNHEY and CDR2 is SVGAGI. CDR3 in amino acids: CASSTGLRPYEQYF. CDR3 DNA sequence: TGTGCCAGCAGCACGGGACTCCGACCCTACGAGCAGTACTTC.

The table lists this clone with a count of one. This chain joins TRBV28 and TRBJ1-3; no clear D. The germline V gene encodes CDR1 MDHEN and CDR2 SYDVKM. This CDR3 is built from 14 residues. Trimming shortened V by 3 bases and J by 0 bases, and 6 bases separated the two germline ends. CDR3 sequence: CASSFSISGNTIYF. The CDR3 coding sequence is TGTGCCAGCAGTTTCTCCATCTCTGGAAACACCATATATTTT. The whole variable domain, remainder taken from reference TRBV28 and TRBJ1-3, is DVKVTQSSRYLVKRTGEKVFLECVQDMDHENMFWYRQDPGLGLRLIYFSYDVKMKEKGDIPEGYSVSREKKERFSLILESASTNQTSMYLCASSFSISGNTIYFGEGSWLTVV.

This clone has only a few counts. The genes are TRBV6-5 and TRBJ1-5, with 9 bases that match TRBD1. Germline V gene data show CDR1 as MNHEY and CDR2 as SVGAGI. The ends lost 2 bases at V and 4 bases at J; junction bases unmatched: 6. CDR3 length: 16 amino acids. The CDR3 is CASSYRDRVRNQPQHF. CDR3 bases: TGTGCCAGCAGTTACCGGGACAGGGTGCGGAATCAGCCCCAGCATTTT.

J is TRBJ2-5 and V is TRBV4-1, with 10 nucleotides matching TRBD2. The germline V gene has CDR1 MGHRA and CDR2 YSYEKL. The CDR3 is 16 residues long. With 6 bases clipped from V and 3 bases from J, the junction kept 10 bases outside the gene matches. CDR3 region: CASRPSASGSKETQYF. The CDR3 nucleotides are TGCGCCAGCAGGCCATCGGCTAGCGGGAGTAAAGAGACCCAGTACTTC.

This clone has only one observation. The rearrangement joins TRBV5-8 to TRBJ1-1; D is possibly TRBD1 (5 bases). CDR1 SGHTS and CDR2 YDEGEE come from the germline V gene. The CDR3 is 14 residues long. With 4 bases removed from V and 1 base from J, the gap between germline ends came to 11 bases. The CDR3 protein is CASSNDRSNTEAFF. Written as DNA, the CDR3 is TGTGCCAGCAGCAATGACAGATCGAACACTGAAGCTTTCTTT. The full variable domain, completed using reference TRBV5-8 and TRBJ1-1, is EAGVTQSPTHLIKTRGQQATLRCSPISGHTSVYWYQQALGLGLQFLLWYDEGEERNRGNFPPRFSGRQFPNYSSELNVNALELEDSALYLCASSNDRSNTEAFFGQGTRLTVV.

The genes are TRBV28 and TRBJ1-1; D remains unclear. The CDR3 consists of 15 residues. V lost 2 bases, J lost 0 bases, and 10 bases lay in between. CDR1 is MDHEN and CDR2 is SYDVKM in the germline V gene. In DNA form, the CDR3 reads TGTGCCAGCAGTTTACTTCGGACTGTGAACACTGAAGCTTTCTTT. This gives the protein CASSLLRTVNTEAFF.

The chain is built from TRBV27 and TRBJ2-2, with 7 bases identical to TRBD2. Germline V lookup: CDR1 MNHEY, CDR2 SMNVEV (reference sequence). V gave up 2 bases and J gave up 4 bases; unmatched junction bases: 4. This CDR3 is built from 15 residues. The CDR3 bases are TGTGCCAGCAGTTTAATGCGGGGGAGCACCGGGGAGCTGTTTTTT. Translating gives CASSLMRGSTGELFF.

V is TRBV4-1 and J is TRBJ1-1; the D gene is possibly TRBD1 (6 bases). The germline V and J ends were trimmed by 0 bases and 4 bases, with 9 bases remaining between them. The CDR3 is 14 amino acids. Germline CDR1 MGHRA, CDR2 YSYEKL. The CDR3 spells CASSQETGTTEAFF. Here the CDR3 DNA reads TGCGCCAGCAGCCAAGAAACAGGGACCACTGAAGCTTTCTTT.

The J gene is TRBJ2-1, the V gene TRBV28; the D is unclear. V lost 4 bases and J 1 base, leaving 8 bases between the germline ends. CDR1 and CDR2 from the germline V gene are MDHEN and SYDVKM. The CDR3 length is 14 residues. The CDR3 bases are TGTGCCAGCAGTTATCCGGTGTCCTACAATGAGCAGTTCTTC. Protein sequence: CASSYPVSYNEQFF.

The chain employs TRBV5-1 and TRBJ2-1; D remains unclear. The length of the CDR3 is 12 residues. Per germline, CDR1 SGHRS and CDR2 YFSETQ. Deletions cut 5 bases from V and 4 bases from J, with 7 bases between. The CDR3 region is CASSVGYNEQFF. Here the CDR3 DNA reads TGCGCCAGCAGTGTGGGGTACAATGAGCAGTTCTTC. Variable domain in full (rest from reference TRBV5-1 and TRBJ2-1): KAGVTQTPRYLIKTRGQQVTLSCSPISGHRSVSWYQQTPGQGLQFLFEYFSETQRNKGNFPGRFSGRQFSNSRSEMNVSTLELGDSALYLCASSVGYNEQFFGPGTRLTVL.

CDR3 region: CASSLSSLETQYF. DNA of the CDR3: TGTGCCAGCAGCTTATCTAGCCTTGAGACCCAGTACTTC. The chain employs TRBV7-8 and TRBJ2-5; possible D gene TRBD2, 5 bases. The germline V gene encodes CDR1 SGHVS and CDR2 FQNEAQ. Trimming removed 2 bases at V and 5 bases at J, with 9 bases between. CDR3 length: 13 residues.